One and the same sample provided the 20 T cell receptor beta chains below, sequenced in a study of OX40 agonist ivuxolimab in advanced cancers. TCRdb keeps only in-frame clones here, not all; method: immunoSEQ multiplex PCR. The sample lists fewer than 200,000 clones; 90% to 95% were seen once. This sample comprised CD4+ or CD8+ T cells sorted from blood, obtained in a trial of the OX40 agonist ivuxolimab. The receptors come from an adult with an advanced solid tumor such as melanoma, head and neck, liver or kidney cancer.

The chain has TRBV19 and TRBJ2-3; D possibly uses TRBD1 or TRBD2 (6 bases each). Deletions cut 3 bases from V and 2 bases from J, with 15 bases between. Germline CDR1 is LNHDA and CDR2 is SQIVND (reference sequence). This CDR3 region has 16 residues. The CDR3 DNA sequence: TGTGCCAGTAGTATTCAGGGCCGGGGGCACACAGATACGCAGTATTTT. This translates into CASSIQGRGHTDTQYF.

The chain combines TRBV27 with TRBJ2-3, with TRBD1 identical over 8 bases. CDR1 is MNHEY and CDR2 is SMNVEV in the germline V gene (reference sequence). CDR3 size: 15 residues. The V and J ends lost 6 bases and 6 bases, in that order; junction bases with no gene match: 11. The CDR3 is CASRPGQGWRDTQYF. The CDR3 DNA is TGTGCCAGCAGACCCGGACAGGGCTGGAGGGATACGCAGTATTTT.

The genes are TRBV5-6 and TRBJ1-2; D gene unclear. V lost 6 bases to trimming and J lost 8 bases, with 14 bases between them. Germline V gives CDR1 SGHDT, CDR2 YYEEEE. CDR3 size: 12 residues. The DNA for the CDR3 is TGTGCCAGCACCCGACAATCGCGAGGCTACACCTTC. This translates into CASTRQSRGYTF. The full variable domain, with the rest looked up from reference TRBV5-6 and TRBJ1-2, is DAGVTQSPTHLIKTRGQQVTLRCSPKSGHDTVSWYQQALGQGPQFIFQYYEEEERQRGNFPDRFSGHQFPNYSSELNVNALLLGDSALYLCASTRQSRGYTFGSGTRLTVV.

This sequence joins TRBV5-1 and TRBJ1-2; D is unresolved. Per germline, CDR1 SGHRS and CDR2 YFSETQ. The ends were cut back, 2 bases at V and 5 bases at J, with 7 bases in the middle. The CDR3 is 12 amino acids. CDR3 sequence (DNA): TGCGCCAGCAGCTTCGAAGAGTATGGCTACACCTTC. As protein: CASSFEEYGYTF. The full variable domain, rest sourced from reference TRBV5-1 and TRBJ1-2, is KAGVTQTPRYLIKTRGQQVTLSCSPISGHRSVSWYQQTPGQGLQFLFEYFSETQRNKGNFPGRFSGRQFSNSRSEMNVSTLELGDSALYLCASSFEEYGYTFGSGTRLTVV.

This clone was observed a handful of times. The V call is TRBV6-5, the J call TRBJ1-6; D remains ambiguous. The germline V gene has CDR1 MNHEY and CDR2 SVGAGI. Trimming took 5 bases from V and 10 from J, leaving 12 bases between them. The CDR3 totals 13 residues. The CDR3 region has the DNA TGTGCCAGCAGTCAGGATGGTAGGTCACCCCTCCACTTT. It encodes CASSQDGRSPLHF.

The gene calls are TRBV29-1 and TRBJ1-5, with D unclear. CDR1 is SQVTM and CDR2 is ANQGSEA in the germline V gene. The ends were cut back, 1 base at V and 2 bases at J, with 18 bases in the middle. There are 17 residues in the CDR3. CDR3 coding DNA: TGCAGCGTTGAAGCCGAGGACGGGGATGAGGGCAATCAGCCCCAGCATTTT. Amino acid sequence: CSVEAEDGDEGNQPQHF.

This chain joins TRBV5-5 and TRBJ2-7, with 8 bases identical to TRBD2. V shed 3 bases and J 5 bases; nucleotides not matched to a gene: 13. The CDR3 has 16 residues. CDR1 and CDR2 (germline): SGHKS, YYEKEE (reference sequence). DNA of the CDR3: TGTGCCAGCAGCTCAACCTCGGGACTAGTTTTCAACGAGCAGTACTTC. This gives the protein CASSSTSGLVFNEQYF.

The chain uses TRBV7-2 and TRBJ1-2, with D possibly matching TRBD1 (5 bases). Per the germline V gene, CDR1 is SGHTA and CDR2 is FQGNSA. Trimming removed 5 bases from V and 4 bases from J, with 14 bases in between. This CDR3 comprises 14 residues. The CDR3 here is CASSLEGWVYGYTF. The CDR3 DNA follows: TGTGCCAGCAGCCTCGAGGGGTGGGTCTATGGCTACACCTTC.

The chain combines TRBV11-2 with TRBJ1-4; D remains ambiguous. CDR3 length: 15 residues. The germline gives CDR1 SGHAT, CDR2 FQNNGV. V was shortened by 4 bases and J by 3 bases, with 12 bases between the two germline ends. The CDR3 loop reads CASSSRVLANEKLFF. The CDR3 DNA follows: TGTGCCAGCAGCTCTAGGGTCTTGGCTAATGAAAAACTGTTTTTT. The entire variable domain, with the rest obtained from reference TRBV11-2 and TRBJ1-4, is as follows: EAGVAQSPRYKIIEKRQSVAFWCNPISGHATLYWYQQILGQGPKLLIQFQNNGVVDDSQLPKDRFSAERLKGVDSTLKIQPAKLEDSAVYLCASSSRVLANEKLFFGSGTQLSVL.

This rearrangement joins TRBV5-6 to TRBJ2-7; 7 bases are shared with TRBD2. This CDR3 contains 13 residues. V gave up 4 bases and J gave up 0 bases; unmatched junction bases: 1. CDR1 and CDR2 from the germline V gene are SGHDT and YYEEEE. The CDR3 DNA reads as TGTGCCAGCAGCCCGGGGGGCTCCTACGAGCAGTACTTC. Encoded protein: CASSPGGSYEQYF.

The chain has TRBV2 and TRBJ1-1; TRBD1 matches 8 bases. J gave up 3 bases and V 6 bases, and 6 bases lay outside the gene matches. Germline lookup yields CDR1 SNHLY and CDR2 FYNNEI. This CDR3 has 14 residues. CDR3 loop: CASRPGQAYTEAFF. The CDR3 DNA follows: TGTGCCAGCAGGCCGGGACAGGCCTACACTGAAGCTTTCTTT.

The V call is TRBV2, the J call TRBJ2-1; D remains unclear. This CDR3 is 11 amino acids long. Germline V gives CDR1 SNHLY, CDR2 FYNNEI. The V gene lost 6 bases and the J gene lost 9 bases, with 9 bases spanning the gap. In nucleotides, the CDR3 is TGTGCCAGCAGCGCCGTTCGTGAGCAGTTCTTC. It codes for CASSAVREQFF.

This clone was detected once. The sample has other DNA sequences that encode this CDR3 too. The chain employs TRBV7-3 and TRBJ2-5; TRBD2 might be the D (5 bases). The germline gives CDR1 SGHTA, CDR2 FQGTGA. This CDR3 is 13 amino acids long. Trimming left V 5 bases short and J 4 bases short, with 11 bases between. The CDR3 protein is CASSPRRGETQYF. DNA for the CDR3: TGTGCCAGCAGCCCTCGACGGGGAGAGACCCAGTACTTC. Full variable domain (rest looked up from reference TRBV7-3 and TRBJ2-5): GAGVSQTPSNKVTEKGKYVELRCDPISGHTALYWYRQSLGQGPEFLIYFQGTGAADDSGLPNDRFFAVRPEGSVSTLKIQRTERGDSAVYLCASSPRRGETQYFGPGTRLLVL.

V and J are TRBV9 and TRBJ2-2; 9 bases map to TRBD2. J lost 1 base, V lost 0 bases, and 1 base had no gene match. From germline, CDR1 is SGDLS and CDR2 YYNGEE. This CDR3 comprises 16 residues. CDR3 DNA sequence: TGTGCCAGCAGCGTAGGACTAGCGGTGAACACCGGGGAGCTGTTTTTT. Protein: CASSVGLAVNTGELFF.

The rearrangement links TRBV11-3 to TRBJ1-5, with TRBD1 identical over 11 bases. This CDR3 has 14 amino acids. J was trimmed by 7 bases and V by 5 bases; bases with no gene match: 4. The germline CDR1 and CDR2 sequences are SGHNT and YENEEA. The CDR3 here is CASSLGQGEQPQHF. The DNA for the CDR3 is TGTGCCAGCAGCCTGGGACAGGGGGAACAGCCCCAGCATTTT. Looking up the rest from reference TRBV11-3 and TRBJ1-5 gives the full variable domain: EAGVVQSPRYKIIEKKQPVAFWCNPISGHNTLYWYLQNLGQGPELLIRYENEEAVDDSQLPKDRFSAERLKGVDSTLKIQPAELGDSAVYLCASSLGQGEQPQHFGDGTRLSIL.

This rearrangement joins TRBV10-2 to TRBJ1-5; 8 bases agree with TRBD1. Losses at the gene ends were 6 bases for V and 3 bases for J; bases not matched to a gene: 4. CDR1 and CDR2 (germline): WSHSY, SAAADI. The CDR3 consists of 14 residues. As DNA, the CDR3 is TGCGCCAGCAGACCAGGGGGCTCCAATCAGCCCCAGCATTTT. This sequence encodes CASRPGGSNQPQHF.

The J gene is TRBJ2-2, the V gene TRBV9; weak D call: TRBD2 (5 bases). Trimming left V 0 bases short and J 3 bases short, with 12 bases between. The germline CDR1 and CDR2 sequences are SGDLS and YYNGEE. The CDR3 runs to 16 residues. The CDR3 region is CASSVAASLYTGELFF. Written as DNA, the CDR3 is TGTGCCAGCAGCGTAGCTGCTAGCCTTTACACCGGGGAGCTGTTTTTT.

The rearrangement links TRBV28 to TRBJ2-1, with TRBD2 matching over 7 bases. Germline CDR1 and CDR2: MDHEN and SYDVKM. The junction had 4 bases not matched to a gene; V was cut back by 5 bases and J by 0 bases. The CDR3 covers 15 residues. In DNA, the CDR3 is TGTGCCAGCAGTCTCGGGGGGAGCTCCTACAATGAGCAGTTCTTC. It encodes CASSLGGSSYNEQFF.

CDR3 sequence reads: CASSEAGTGSREQYF. As DNA, the CDR3 is TGTGCCAGCAGTGAGGCCGGGACAGGGTCCCGGGAGCAGTACTTC. This rearrangement joins TRBV25-1 to TRBJ2-7; TRBD1 agrees at 9 bases. Germline V CDR1 and CDR2: MGHDK, SYGVNS. CDR3 length: 15 residues. With V trimmed by 3 bases and J by 7 bases, 10 bases remained unmatched.

The chain joins TRBV10-3 to TRBJ1-6; the match to TRBD1 covers 8 bases. After removal of 6 bases from V and 8 bases from J, the junction contained 9 bases not matched to a gene. The CDR3 totals 15 residues. From germline, CDR1 is ENHRY and CDR2 SYGVKD. The CDR3 protein is CAISPTGAMDSPLHF. The CDR3 region has the DNA TGTGCCATCAGCCCGACAGGGGCTATGGATTCACCCCTCCACTTT.